The clone carrying this TCR beta chain was seen only a few times. Its specificity is unknown. These data originate in a study of identical twins' blood T cells. Using its own MiXCR run on the 5' RACE reads, TCRdb lists one record per CDR3 protein. Here the sample spans hundreds of thousands of distinct CDR3 sequences, more than 25% being singletons. The CDR3 runs 16 residues. The germline gives CDR1 SGHDN, CDR2 FVKESK. V shed 0 bases and J shed 5 bases, with 15 bases lying between them. Study-wide results and caveats: Shared environment remains a possible cause of twin similarity. Each donor's most abundant TCRbeta clonotypes shared more CDR3 sequences with her twin than unrelated donors.

Sequenced input: PBMCs. The origin of this receptor is a woman between 18 and 50 years old in good health. The chain employs TRBV14 and TRBJ2-3; D unclear. CDR3 DNA sequence: TGTGCCAGCAGCCAAGAGTGGCGCCCGGGTGGAGATACGCAGTATTTT. As protein: CASSQEWRPGGDTQYF.